This T cell receptor beta chain was sequenced in a study of identical twins. The study's findings and limits: There is a chance that invariant MAIT and iNKT cells partially muddied zero-insertion analyses. The models gave estimates that fell short of the out-of-frame TCR alpha sharing seen in monozygotic twins. Twin-shared out-of-frame alpha sequences were enriched for low generation probability.

Note on this clonotype: The antigen remains undetermined.

TCRdb independently ran MiXCR on the 5' RACE reads; one entry per CDR3 protein. Of around 500,000 distinct CDR3 sequences listed, 14% are singletons. The same data also contributed to another study, on yellow fever vaccine responses in identical twins.

The clonotype originates from a woman aged 18 to 35 in good health. Sequenced input: CD4+ T cells sorted from blood.

The CDR3 region is CASSEVIRTDNSPLHF. The CDR3 DNA follows: TGTGCCAGCAGTGAAGTCATTCGGACAGATAATTCACCCCTCCACTTT. The chain joins TRBV6-1 to TRBJ1-6; D possibly corresponds to TRBD1 (6 bases). This CDR3 has 16 amino acids. CDR1 and CDR2 (germline): MNHNS, SASEGT. Trimming shortened V by 1 base and J by 5 bases, and 12 bases separated the two germline ends.